Shown below are 10 T cell receptor beta chains from a single sample sequenced in a study of T cells in localized non-small cell lung cancer. The protocol was immunoSEQ multiplex PCR, while the TCRdb copy is restricted to in-frame clones and leaves out a portion. The sample contains roughly 34,000 clones, 85% to 90% of which appear only once. Specimen: peripheral blood, collected before any cancer treatment. All receptors come from a male donor older than 55 with stage III lung adenocarcinoma.

The V and J genes are TRBV28 and TRBJ2-5, with D possibly matching TRBD1 (5 bases). This CDR3 contains 15 residues. In germline, CDR1 is MDHEN, CDR2 SYDVKM. V dropped 6 bases and J dropped 2 bases, with 16 bases sitting between them. The CDR3 DNA is TGTGCCAGCAGCTACCAGGGCGCTATGCAAGAGACCCAGTACTTC. Protein sequence: CASSYQGAMQETQYF.

The genes are TRBV4-1 and TRBJ1-5; D may be TRBD1 (6 bases). From germline, CDR1 is MGHRA and CDR2 YSYEKL. There are 15 residues in the CDR3. Deletions cut 3 bases from V and 4 bases from J, with 13 bases between. The CDR3 sequence: CASSHLDSPNQPQHF. The CDR3 nucleotides are TGCGCCAGCAGCCACCTGGACAGCCCGAATCAGCCCCAGCATTTT.

The genes are TRBV30 and TRBJ2-6, with D possibly matching TRBD1 (5 bases). Looked up from germline, CDR1 is GTSNPN and CDR2 is SVGIG (reference sequence). V gave up 3 bases and J gave up 0 bases, with 12 bases separating them. This CDR3 has 16 residues. The CDR3 nucleotides read TGTGCCTGGAGGGGGCTCGGTCGCTCTGGGGCCAACGTCCTGACTTTC. Its protein is CAWRGLGRSGANVLTF.

The J gene is TRBJ1-3, the V gene TRBV29-1; maybe TRBD1 (5 bases). This CDR3 spans 13 amino acids. Trimming shortened V by 7 bases and J by 0 bases, and 10 bases separated the two germline ends. Germline assignment: CDR1 SQVTM and CDR2 ANQGSEA. This chain's CDR3 is CSAGQASGNTIYF. The CDR3, as DNA: TGCAGCGCTGGACAAGCCTCTGGAAACACCATATATTTT.

The chain has TRBV7-8 and TRBJ1-5; TRBD1 is a possible D gene (6 bases). The CDR3 loop spans 16 amino acids. Germline CDR1 SGHVS, CDR2 FQNEAQ. V gave up 2 bases and J gave up 3 bases, with 14 bases separating them. In DNA form, the CDR3 reads TGTGCCAGCAGCTTAAGGATGGGGGACATCAATCAGCCCCAGCATTTT. Residues: CASSLRMGDINQPQHF.

This clone was detected once. The chain recombines TRBV29-1 with TRBJ2-5; D is perhaps TRBD2 (6 bases). This CDR3 is built from 11 residues. With 6 bases removed from V and 10 bases from J, the gap between germline ends came to 15 bases. The germline V gene has CDR1 SQVTM and CDR2 ANQGSEA. The CDR3 is CSVGTLGIQYF. The DNA of the CDR3 is TGCAGCGTAGGGACTTTAGGTATCCAGTACTTC.

V and J are TRBV5-1 and TRBJ2-5; D might be TRBD2 (7 bases). V lost 6 bases, J lost 2 bases, and 17 bases lay in between. Germline CDR1 and CDR2: SGHRS and YFSETQ. The CDR3 sequence is 15 residues long. The CDR3 coding sequence is TGCGCCAGCAAAGGTTCGGCGGGGGCACAAGAGACCCAGTACTTC. It is translated as CASKGSAGAQETQYF.

V and J are TRBV5-6 and TRBJ2-2; tentative D call: TRBD1 (5 bases). CDR3 size: 13 residues. Trimming took off 0 bases at V and 6 bases at J, with 6 bases between the two ends. CDR1 is SGHDT and CDR2 is YYEEEE in the germline V gene. This CDR3 reads CASSLGTPGELFF. Here the CDR3 DNA reads TGTGCCAGCAGCTTGGGGACACCCGGGGAGCTGTTTTTT.

The chain couples TRBV7-9 to TRBJ1-3; tentatively, D is TRBD1 (6 bases). The CDR3 is 14 residues long. CDR1 and CDR2 (germline): SEHNR, FQNEAQ (reference sequence). The V end was cut by 4 bases, the J end by 2 bases, with 9 bases between. The CDR3 sequence is CASSSGQPGNTIYF. The CDR3 DNA follows: TGTGCCAGCAGCTCCGGACAGCCTGGAAACACCATATATTTT. The full variable domain, its missing parts supplied by reference TRBV7-9 and TRBJ1-3, is DTGVSQNPRHKITKRGQNVTFRCDPISEHNRLYWYRQTLGQGPEFLTYFQNEAQLEKSRLLSDRFSAERPKGSFSTLEIQRTEQGDSAMYLCASSSGQPGNTIYFGEGSWLTVV.

This chain uses TRBV2 with TRBJ1-2; D is possibly TRBD1 (6 bases). CDR1 SNHLY and CDR2 FYNNEI come from the germline V gene. Trimming took off 6 bases at V and 8 bases at J, with 19 bases between the two ends. This CDR3 is 14 amino acids long. The CDR3: CASSPITGMGGYTF. The CDR3 bases are TGTGCCAGCAGCCCAATAACAGGGATGGGAGGCTACACCTTC.